Shown below are 29 T cell receptor beta chains from a single sample sequenced in a study of cytomegalovirus exposure and HLA in healthy donors. PCR involved 60 Vbeta and 13 Jbeta primers. Sequencing used immunoSEQ multiplex PCR; TCRdb keeps in-frame clones, though not all of them. The data hold some 150,000 clones, with 60% to 80% observed a single time. The sequencing input was PBMCs. These receptors originate from a woman aged 45-65 years in good health and CMV-seronegative.

The DNA for the CDR3 is TGTGCCAGCAAACGGTGGGGGGGCCTGTACGAGCAGTACTTC. The encoded protein is CASKRWGGLYEQYF. The chain uses TRBV5-4 and TRBJ2-7, with D possibly being TRBD2 (7 bases). The CDR3 loop spans 14 amino acids. Germline V gives CDR1 SGHNT, CDR2 YYREEE (reference sequence). V was trimmed by 6 bases and J by 4 bases, leaving 17 bases between them.

V usage is TRBV7-8 and J usage is TRBJ2-7, with D unresolved. Germline V gene sequence: CDR1 SGHVS, CDR2 FQNEAQ. This CDR3 has 12 amino acids. V was pared by 5 bases and J by 3 bases, with 8 bases between. Here the CDR3 DNA reads TGTGCCAGCAGCAGAATACACTACGAGCAGTACTTC. It is translated as CASSRIHYEQYF.

This chain uses TRBV11-2 with TRBJ1-6; D unresolved. V was cut by 3 bases and J by 6 bases, with 15 bases left in between. Germline CDR1 and CDR2: SGHAT and FQNNGV. This CDR3 spans 16 amino acids. The CDR3 coding sequence is TGTGCCAGCAGCTTGGAGGGTGGACTTGGTAATTCACCCCTCCACTTT. As protein: CASSLEGGLGNSPLHF.

This clone was counted a single time. This chain links TRBV6-5 with TRBJ2-1, with TRBD2 matching 11 bases. With V trimmed by 6 bases and J by 6 bases, 4 bases remained unmatched. The CDR3 sequence is 14 residues long. Germline values: CDR1 MNHEY, CDR2 SVGAGI. CDR3 DNA sequence: TGTGCCAGCAGACTTAGCGGGGGGGGCAATGAGCAGTTCTTC. Its protein product is CASRLSGGGNEQFF.

The V gene is TRBV2, the J gene TRBJ1-4; D call uncertain. In germline, CDR1 is SNHLY, CDR2 FYNNEI. V was clipped by 9 bases and J by 0 bases, with 17 bases between them. This CDR3 comprises 16 residues. The CDR3 coding sequence is TGTGCCAGTACGAGTCGAGTTCCCTCAACTAATGAAAAACTGTTTTTT. Translating it yields CASTSRVPSTNEKLFF.

The chain carries TRBV7-2 and TRBJ2-5; D uncertain. V was clipped by 1 base and J by 5 bases, with 11 bases between them. Germline CDR1 is SGHTA and CDR2 is FQGNSA. The CDR3 is made up of 14 amino acids. As DNA, the CDR3 is TGTGCCAGCAGCTTAGGTTCGGTCGGGGAGACCCAGTACTTC. It encodes CASSLGSVGETQYF.

The chain couples TRBV7-2 to TRBJ2-3; 9 bases fit TRBD2. CDR3 length: 14 amino acids. In germline, CDR1 is SGHTA, CDR2 FQGNSA. Trimming at V came to 7 bases and at J to 3 bases, leaving 5 bases not matched to a gene. The CDR3, as DNA: TGTGCCAGCACAAGCGGGGGGAGGACAGATACGCAGTATTTT. Translation: CASTSGGRTDTQYF.

V gene TRBV7-3 combines with J gene TRBJ2-2, with 10 positions matching TRBD2. Germline values: CDR1 SGHTA, CDR2 FQGTGA. The CDR3 loop spans 20 amino acids. V dropped 6 bases and J dropped 1; count of bases not matched to a gene: 17. CDR3 amino acids: CASSPTRSGGPRLNTGELFF. CDR3 DNA sequence: TGTGCCAGCAGTCCCACCCGTAGCGGGGGGCCTAGGTTGAACACCGGGGAGCTGTTTTTT.

This sequence joins TRBV20-1 and TRBJ2-7, with D unresolved. Trimming pared 5 bases from V and 6 bases from J, leaving 8 bases between. The CDR3 covers 10 residues. Germline CDR1 is DFQATT and CDR2 is SNEGSKA (reference sequence). Written as DNA, the CDR3 is TGCAGTGCTGATGGCGGCGAGCAGTACTTC. Translating it yields CSADGGEQYF.

This clone was observed a single time. The CDR3: CASSPEMNTEAFF. The DNA of the CDR3 is TGTGCCAGCAGCCCTGAGATGAACACTGAAGCTTTCTTT. The chain recombines TRBV13 with TRBJ1-1; the D is unclear. Trimming took 5 bases from V and 0 from J, leaving 7 bases between them. This CDR3 spans 13 amino acids. CDR1 and CDR2 from the germline V gene are PRHDT and FYEKMQ (reference sequence).

This chain joins TRBV14 and TRBJ2-2; D is possibly TRBD1 (6 bases). CDR1 SGHDN and CDR2 FVKESK come from the germline V gene. V lost 1 base and J lost 0, with 6 bases in between. There are 15 residues in the CDR3. The CDR3, as DNA: TGTGCCAGCAGCCAAGGGGACACGAACACCGGGGAGCTGTTTTTT. Residues: CASSQGDTNTGELFF.

The chain links TRBV28 to TRBJ2-1, with TRBD1 as a possible D gene (6 bases). Germline CDR1 MDHEN, CDR2 SYDVKM. The V gene lost 6 bases and the J gene lost 5 bases, with 26 bases spanning the gap. CDR3 length equals 18 residues. This CDR3 is CASRLSSGTFIGDNEQFF. DNA for the CDR3: TGTGCCAGCAGACTTTCGTCCGGGACATTCATTGGGGACAATGAGCAGTTCTTC.

The rearrangement joins TRBV15 to TRBJ2-1; tentatively, D is TRBD1 (5 bases). Trimming pared 1 base from V and 5 bases from J, leaving 12 bases between. The CDR3 spans 15 residues. Germline V gives CDR1 LNHNV, CDR2 YYDKDF (reference sequence). The CDR3 loop is CATSRGVNRNNEQFF. In DNA, the CDR3 is TGTGCCACCAGCAGAGGGGTTAACAGGAACAATGAGCAGTTCTTC.

This clone appeared a few times. The V gene is TRBV16, the J gene TRBJ1-5; 7 bases line up with TRBD1. Trimming removed 2 bases from V and 6 bases from J; junction bases left unmatched: 4. This CDR3 region has 14 residues. Per the germline V gene, CDR1 is KGHSY and CDR2 is FQNENV. The CDR3 region has the DNA TGTGCCAGCAGCCAAGACAGGGTGGGTCAGCCCCAGCATTTT. Translation gives CASSQDRVGQPQHF.

This clone occurred many times. The V call is TRBV28, the J call TRBJ2-1; 9 positions agree with TRBD2. The germline CDR1 and CDR2 sequences are MDHEN and SYDVKM. The CDR3 spans 16 residues. Losses at the gene ends were 1 base for V and 8 bases for J; bases not matched to a gene: 9. CDR3 DNA: TGTGCCAGCAGTTTATCGGCTAGCGGGACTGTATATGAGCAGTTCTTC. Protein product: CASSLSASGTVYEQFF.

This clone was seen a handful of times. The rearrangement links TRBV2 to TRBJ2-5; 9 positions agree with TRBD2. Germline CDR1 SNHLY, CDR2 FYNNEI. CDR3 length: 13 residues. The J segment lost 4 bases and the V segment lost 6 bases, leaving 3 bases of the junction unmatched. The DNA for the CDR3 is TGTGCCAGCAGCGCGGGGGGGCTAGAGACCCAGTACTTC. Its protein product is CASSAGGLETQYF. The full variable domain, completed using reference TRBV2 and TRBJ2-5, is EPEVTQTPSHQVTQMGQEVILRCVPISNHLYFYWYRQILGQKVEFLVSFYNNEISEKSEIFDDQFSVERPDGSNFTLKIRSTKLEDSAMYFCASSAGGLETQYFGPGTRLLVL.

This rearrangement joins TRBV10-3 to TRBJ2-1; possible D gene TRBD2, 6 bases. CDR1 is ENHRY and CDR2 is SYGVKD in the germline V gene. Trimming took 6 bases from V and 5 from J, leaving 14 bases between them. The CDR3 length is 14 residues. DNA for the CDR3: TGTGCCATCAGCGAATTGACTAGAGACAATGAGCAGTTCTTC. It codes for CAISELTRDNEQFF.

This chain connects TRBV7-9 to TRBJ1-1; no clear D. The V gene lost 1 base and the J gene lost 4 bases, with 4 bases spanning the gap. Germline loops: CDR1 SEHNR, CDR2 FQNEAQ (reference sequence). The length of the CDR3 is 12 residues. The CDR3 is CASSLELTEAFF. The CDR3 DNA follows: TGTGCCAGCAGCTTAGAACTCACTGAAGCTTTCTTT.

J is TRBJ2-5 and V is TRBV4-3; 8 bases fit TRBD2. The trim removed 4 bases at V and 4 bases at J, leaving 11 bases unmatched. The CDR3 is 16 residues long. Germline V lookup: CDR1 LGHNA, CDR2 YSLEER. The CDR3 region has the DNA TGCGCCAGCAGCCTCAACGCGGGGGGCGCGGGAGAGACCCAGTACTTC. Translating it yields CASSLNAGGAGETQYF.

J is TRBJ1-5 and V is TRBV6-1, with unresolved D. The CDR3 covers 12 residues. Germline CDR1 reads MNHNS; CDR2 reads SASEGT. The V gene lost 2 bases and the J gene lost 9 bases, with 8 bases spanning the gap. The CDR3 sequence: CASSEIYWPQHF. The CDR3 DNA reads as TGTGCCAGCAGTGAAATCTATTGGCCCCAGCATTTT.

The rearrangement uses TRBV10-2 and TRBJ2-5; TRBD2 might be the D (5 bases). Per germline, CDR1 WSHSY and CDR2 SAAADI. Trimming took 0 bases from V and 5 from J, leaving 16 bases between them. CDR3 length: 16 amino acids. The CDR3 spells CASSESVTRFWETQYF. In DNA, the CDR3 is TGCGCCAGCAGTGAGTCGGTAACTAGGTTTTGGGAGACCCAGTACTTC.

This rearrangement joins TRBV6-5 to TRBJ1-1, with TRBD1 matching over 7 bases. The CDR3 contains 13 residues. V was clipped by 6 bases and J by 1 base; unmatched bases: 2. Germline loops: CDR1 MNHEY, CDR2 SVGAGI. CDR3 bases: TGTGCCAGCAGAGGACAGGAGAACACTGAAGCTTTCTTT. Translation gives CASRGQENTEAFF.

This clone was found a few times. The V gene is TRBV19, the J gene TRBJ1-5; D is possibly TRBD1 (6 bases). The germline V gene has CDR1 LNHDA and CDR2 SQIVND (reference sequence). Between the trimmed V and J ends, which lost 2 bases and 1 base, there was a span of 9 bases. There are 15 residues in the CDR3. CDR3 DNA: TGTGCCAGTAGTATAAATGGACAGAGCAATCAGCCCCAGCATTTT. The encoded protein is CASSINGQSNQPQHF.

The genes are TRBV4-1 and TRBJ1-2; the D is unclear. V was cut by 3 bases and J by 5 bases, with 25 bases left in between. The CDR3 is 18 amino acids. Looked up from germline, CDR1 is MGHRA and CDR2 is YSYEKL. The CDR3 region has the DNA TGCGCCAGCAGCCATAACCTCCCGAGGGCACTGGCTGGATATGGCTACACCTTC. Protein product: CASSHNLPRALAGYGYTF.

This sequence joins TRBV2 and TRBJ2-3; 9 bases align to TRBD1. This CDR3 region has 14 residues. Germline CDR1 is SNHLY and CDR2 is FYNNEI. V lost 6 bases to trimming and J lost 4 bases; unmatched junction nucleotides: 5. The CDR3 DNA follows: TGTGCCAGCAGCCGGGACAGGGTCGCAGATACGCAGTATTTT. It specifies CASSRDRVADTQYF.

The chain employs TRBV15 and TRBJ2-2; TRBD2 agrees at 10 bases. V shed 6 bases and J 0 bases; nucleotides not matched to a gene: 7. The CDR3 runs to 17 residues. The germline CDR1 and CDR2 sequences are LNHNV and YYDKDF (reference sequence). CDR3 residues: CATRYSGGPSNTGELFF. The CDR3 nucleotides read TGTGCCACCAGGTATAGCGGGGGGCCTTCGAACACCGGGGAGCTGTTTTTT. The variable domain in full, completed from reference TRBV15 and TRBJ2-2, reads DAMVIQNPRYQVTQFGKPVTLSCSQTLNHNVMYWYQQKSSQAPKLLFHYYDKDFNNEADTPDNFQSRRPNTSFCFLDIRSPGLGDTAMYLCATRYSGGPSNTGELFFGEGSRLTVL.

This clone was detected a few times. As DNA, the CDR3 is TGTGCCACCAGCAAAGAAACGGAGCCCTATAATTCACCCCTCCACTTT. It yields the protein CATSKETEPYNSPLHF. The V gene is TRBV15, the J gene TRBJ1-6; D remains ambiguous. The CDR3 contains 16 residues. Germline-derived CDR1 and CDR2 are LNHNV and YYDKDF (reference sequence). V was clipped by 4 bases and J by 2 bases, with 12 bases between them.

This clone was counted between two and nine times. This chain connects TRBV13 to TRBJ1-6, with TRBD1 matching over 8 bases. Germline-derived CDR1 and CDR2 are PRHDT and FYEKMQ (reference sequence). This CDR3 is built from 16 residues. J was trimmed by 4 bases and V by 5 bases; bases with no gene match: 7. This CDR3 reads CASSPRQGKYNSPLHF. CDR3 sequence (DNA): TGTGCCAGCAGCCCCCGACAGGGGAAATATAATTCACCCCTCCACTTT.

The J gene is TRBJ1-1, the V gene TRBV5-1; a possible D gene is TRBD1 (6 bases). The CDR3 is 14 residues long. Germline values: CDR1 SGHRS, CDR2 YFSETQ. Trimming removed 4 bases at V and 2 bases at J, with 12 bases between. CDR3 residues: CASSKDRINTEAFF. In DNA form, the CDR3 reads TGCGCCAGCAGCAAGGACAGAATTAACACTGAAGCTTTCTTT.